Below, 7 T cell receptor beta chains from the same sample are listed, as sequenced in a study of CD8 T cells in ankylosing spondylitis. General observations from the study: Ankylosing spondylitis blood seemed to carry a telltale TCR beta motif made of several highly homologous variants.

Their target antigens are unknown. Each CDR3 protein gets one entry after TCRdb re-called the 5' RACE reads with MiXCR. Seen here are roughly 440,000 distinct CDR3 sequences, 17% observed once, and the top ten hold 0.95% to 1.1%. Material: blood, either unsorted or a sorted T cell fraction (not recorded which). These receptors all stem from a male donor with ankylosing spondylitis.

CDR3 loop: CASSQYLQGGGNQPQHF. As DNA, the CDR3 is TGCGCCAGCAGCCAATACTTGCAGGGTGGAGGCAATCAGCCCCAGCATTTT. The chain is built from TRBV4-1 and TRBJ1-5; TRBD1 might be the D (5 bases). The CDR3 spans 17 residues. Between the trimmed V and J ends, which lost 2 bases and 2 bases, there was a span of 16 bases. Germline CDR1 is MGHRA and CDR2 is YSYEKL.

This chain connects TRBV18 to TRBJ2-3; 8 bases line up with TRBD1. V dropped 6 bases and J dropped 2; count of bases not matched to a gene: 7. CDR3 length: 15 residues. Germline CDR1 KGHSH, CDR2 LQKENI. This chain's CDR3 is CASSLTGGHTDTQYF. In DNA, the CDR3 is TGTGCCAGCTCCCTCACAGGGGGACACACAGATACGCAGTATTTT.

This clonotype appeared a few times. The gene calls are TRBV6-2 or TRBV6-3 and TRBJ2-4; 10 bases align to TRBD1. This CDR3 is 14 amino acids long. Germline V gene sequence: CDR1 MNHEY, CDR2 SVGEGT. The ends lost 4 bases at V and 7 bases at J; junction bases unmatched: 4. CDR3 sequence: CASSSTGQGNIQYF. DNA for the CDR3: TGTGCCAGCAGTTCAACGGGACAGGGGAACATTCAGTACTTC.

This rearrangement joins TRBV20-1 to TRBJ2-5; no firm D call. This CDR3 region has 13 residues. V dropped 6 bases and J dropped 3 bases, with 14 bases sitting between them. CDR1 is DFQATT and CDR2 is SNEGSKA in the germline V gene (reference sequence). CDR3 in DNA: TGCAGTGCCCCCGCCGTCGGTAAAGAGACCCAGTACTTC. Translation: CSAPAVGKETQYF.

In this sample, this clonotype turned up a few times. V and J are TRBV7-9 and TRBJ2-2; D remains unclear. Germline values: CDR1 SEHNR, CDR2 FQNEAQ (reference sequence). V lost 2 bases and J 7 bases, leaving 8 bases between the germline ends. The CDR3 contains 13 residues. The CDR3 coding sequence is TGTGCCAGCAGCTTAACCAGCGTCGGGGAGCTGTTTTTT. This codes for CASSLTSVGELFF. Looking up the rest from reference TRBV7-9 and TRBJ2-2 gives the full variable domain: DTGVSQNPRHKITKRGQNVTFRCDPISEHNRLYWYRQTLGQGPEFLTYFQNEAQLEKSRLLSDRFSAERPKGSFSTLEIQRTEQGDSAMYLCASSLTSVGELFFGEGSRLTVL.

The chain links TRBV29-1 to TRBJ1-4, with TRBD1 identical over 10 bases. Germline values: CDR1 SQVTM, CDR2 ANQGSEA. The CDR3 covers 14 residues. The ends lost 8 bases at V and 6 bases at J; junction bases unmatched: 9. CDR3 sequence (DNA): TGCAGCACAAACTCCGGGACAGGGGATGAAAAACTGTTTTTT. Its translation is CSTNSGTGDEKLFF.

CDR3 coding DNA: TGCAGTGCTAGAGATCACAGGGGGACATACGAGCAGTACTTC. Translated: CSARDHRGTYEQYF. V is TRBV20-1 and J is TRBJ2-7; 8 bases are a match to TRBD1. The CDR3 extends over 14 amino acids. After removal of 0 bases from V and 4 bases from J, the junction contained 5 bases not matched to a gene. Germline CDR1 is DFQATT and CDR2 is SNEGSKA (reference sequence).